The subject of this entry is one T cell receptor (beta chain). Some clones are missing from TCRdb's copy, which holds only in-frame ones; the method was immunoSEQ multiplex PCR. The sample records a few hundred thousand clones, roughly 86% being singletons. The source of the sample is a study of blood T cell repertoires in COVID-19. This CDR3 is built from 13 residues. The V gene end was trimmed by 6 bases and the J gene end by 11 bases; junction bases not matched to a gene: 6. Germline V gene data show CDR1 as MDHEN and CDR2 as SYDVKM. The chain employs TRBV28 and TRBJ1-6; TRBD1 matches 8 bases. The sequence derives from a man aged 55 to 70 with acute or convalescent COVID-19. Sample: peripheral blood. The CDR3, as DNA: TGTGCCAGCAGAGCTGTGGGACAGGCACCCCTCCACTTT. It codes for CASRAVGQAPLHF.